A selection of T cell receptor beta chains follows, all from one sample in a study of Graves' ophthalmopathy and Graves' hyperthyroidism. One entry per CDR3 protein results from TCRdb running MiXCR on the multiplex PCR reads. The data contain 650,000 to 800,000 distinct CDR3 sequences, just over 40% of them seen just once; the ten biggest clones take up about 3.3%. Input material: peripheral blood. The source is an adult man with Graves' ophthalmopathy. The CDR3 runs from the conserved cysteine through the conserved F or W. Each record gives: D gene, clone size, V gene, J gene, CDR3 protein, CDR3 DNA. A D gene is named only where the DNA matches it firmly. Clone sizes are given selectively: once, few, many, or a class where the clone is expanded.

D gene: TRBD1; clone size: many; V gene: TRBV2; J gene: TRBJ1-5; CDR3 protein: CASSESKRGTASRQPQHF; CDR3 DNA: TGTGCCAGCAGTGAATCAAAGAGGGGGACAGCCTCTAGACAGCCCCAGCATTTT
D gene: .; clone size: .; V gene: TRBV7-8; J gene: TRBJ1-2; CDR3 protein: CASSLAGGLWYGYTF; CDR3 DNA: TGTGCCAGCAGCTTAGCTGGGGGATTGTGGTATGGCTACACCTTC
D gene: TRBD1; clone size: few; V gene: TRBV6-1; J gene: TRBJ1-2; CDR3 protein: CASSERGQGVTLYGYTF; CDR3 DNA: TGTGCCAGCAGTGAAAGGGGACAGGGGGTTACCCTCTATGGCTACACCTTC
D gene: TRBD1; clone size: .; V gene: TRBV10-3; J gene: TRBJ2-6; CDR3 protein: CAISEGTEVLTF; CDR3 DNA: TGTGCCATCAGTGAGGGGACAGAGGTCCTGACTTTC
D gene: .; clone size: few; V gene: TRBV6-5; J gene: TRBJ2-5; CDR3 protein: CASSSTNQETQYFSQYF; CDR3 DNA: TGTGCCAGCAGTTCGACAAACCAAGAGACCCAGTACTTTTCCCAGTACTTC
D gene: TRBD1; clone size: .; V gene: TRBV7-9; J gene: TRBJ2-7; CDR3 protein: CASSLGQGAGAGEQYF; CDR3 DNA: TGCGCCAGCAGCCTCGGACAGGGGGCCGGTGCCGGGGAGCAGTACTTC
D gene: .; clone size: .; V gene: TRBV29-1; J gene: TRBJ2-7; CDR3 protein: CSVAVLVNYEQYF; CDR3 DNA: TGCAGCGTGGCCGTACTGGTAAACTACGAGCAGTACTTC
D gene: .; clone size: many; V gene: TRBV24-1; J gene: TRBJ2-2; CDR3 protein: CATSGRVSDPGELFF; CDR3 DNA: TGTGCCACCAGCGGGAGAGTTTCGGATCCCGGGGAGCTGTTTTTT
D gene: TRBD1; clone size: many; V gene: TRBV7-9; J gene: TRBJ2-7; CDR3 protein: CASSLRDRGYEQYF; CDR3 DNA: TGTGCCAGCAGCTTAAGGGACAGGGGCTACGAGCAGTACTTC
D gene: .; clone size: .; V gene: TRBV14; J gene: TRBJ2-5; CDR3 protein: CASSQGGAGTQYF; CDR3 DNA: TGTGCCAGCAGCCAAGGAGGGGCAGGGACCCAGTACTTC
D gene: TRBD1; clone size: .; V gene: TRBV10-3; J gene: TRBJ1-1; CDR3 protein: CAISARQGEAFF; CDR3 DNA: TGTGCCATCAGTGCCAGACAGGGTGAAGCTTTCTTT
D gene: .; clone size: few; V gene: TRBV15; J gene: TRBJ2-3; CDR3 protein: CATRLGATDTQYF; CDR3 DNA: TGTGCCACCAGATTAGGGGCCACAGATACGCAGTATTTT
D gene: .; clone size: many; V gene: TRBV7-8; J gene: TRBJ1-4; CDR3 protein: CASSHRRVKANEKLFF; CDR3 DNA: TGTGCCAGCAGCCACCGGCGGGTTAAGGCAAATGAAAAACTGTTTTTT
D gene: .; clone size: many; V gene: TRBV6-5; J gene: TRBJ1-6; CDR3 protein: CASNRGGRADNSPLHF; CDR3 DNA: TGTGCCAGCAACCGAGGAGGGAGGGCCGATAATTCACCCCTCCACTTT
D gene: .; clone size: .; V gene: TRBV7-9; J gene: TRBJ1-1; CDR3 protein: CASSSAARTKAFF; CDR3 DNA: TGTGCCAGCAGCTCCGCCGCGAGGACTAAAGCTTTCTTT
D gene: .; clone size: .; V gene: TRBV24-1; J gene: TRBJ2-1; CDR3 protein: CATSDFGRKQFF; CDR3 DNA: TGTGCCACCAGTGATTTTGGCCGTAAGCAGTTCTTC
D gene: .; clone size: many; V gene: TRBV10-3; J gene: TRBJ2-7; CDR3 protein: CAISGGRGYFDEQYF; CDR3 DNA: TGTGCCATCAGTGGGGGACGCGGGTATTTTGACGAGCAGTACTTC
D gene: TRBD1; clone size: many; V gene: TRBV20-1; J gene: TRBJ2-5; CDR3 protein: CSARLLTGEQETQYF; CDR3 DNA: TGCAGTGCTAGGCTGCTGACAGGGGAGCAAGAGACCCAGTACTTC
D gene: .; clone size: many; V gene: TRBV24-1; J gene: TRBJ2-7; CDR3 protein: CATSDQPEGQPYEQYF; CDR3 DNA: TGTGCCACCAGTGACCAACCCGAAGGACAGCCCTACGAGCAGTACTTC
D gene: .; clone size: .; V gene: TRBV4-1; J gene: TRBJ2-6; CDR3 protein: CASSQDESSGANVLTF; CDR3 DNA: TGCGCCAGCAGCCAAGATGAGTCCTCTGGGGCCAACGTCCTGACTTTC
D gene: .; clone size: .; V gene: TRBV30; J gene: TRBJ2-7; CDR3 protein: CAWSKGVREQYF; CDR3 DNA: TGTGCCTGGTCAAAGGGGGTTAGGGAGCAGTACTTC
D gene: .; clone size: .; V gene: TRBV10-3; J gene: TRBJ2-5; CDR3 protein: CASSYSIWAEQETQYF; CDR3 DNA: TGTGCCAGCAGTTACTCGATCTGGGCGGAGCAAGAGACCCAGTACTTC
D gene: .; clone size: few; V gene: TRBV24-1; J gene: TRBJ1-1; CDR3 protein: CATSGGVNTEAFF; CDR3 DNA: TGTGCCACCAGTGGGGGGGTAAACACTGAAGCTTTCTTT